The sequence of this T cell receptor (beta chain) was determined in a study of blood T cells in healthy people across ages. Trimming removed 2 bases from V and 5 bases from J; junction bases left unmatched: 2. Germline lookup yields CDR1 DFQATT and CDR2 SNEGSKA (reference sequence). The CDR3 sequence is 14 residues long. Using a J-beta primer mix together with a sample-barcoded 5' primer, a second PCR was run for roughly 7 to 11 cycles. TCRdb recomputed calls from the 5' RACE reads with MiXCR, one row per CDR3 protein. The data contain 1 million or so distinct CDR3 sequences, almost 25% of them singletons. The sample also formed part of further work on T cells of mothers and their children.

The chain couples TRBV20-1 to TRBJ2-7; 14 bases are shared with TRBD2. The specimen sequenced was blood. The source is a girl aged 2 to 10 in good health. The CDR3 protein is CSARSGLAGDEQYF. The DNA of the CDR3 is TGCAGTGCTAGATCGGGACTAGCGGGAGACGAGCAGTACTTC.